These T cell receptor beta chains were read from a single sample in a study of patients and donors after allogeneic stem cell transplantation. TCRdb re-called the RT-PCR reads through MiXCR, storing one row per CDR3 protein. Found here are more than 850,000 distinct CDR3 sequences, 15% to 20% of them singletons; the top ten hold approximately 5.9%. The specimen was blood, either unsorted or a sorted T cell fraction (not recorded which). The receptors were sampled from a human donor who was either an allogeneic HSCT recipient or a stem cell or donor lymphocyte infusion donor (not recorded which). It is not recorded whose cells these are; they may come from a transplant donor. Each CDR3 is given with its conserved first and last residue. A D gene is named only where the DNA matches it firmly. Clone size, where shown, is once, few, many, or a class for clones that have expanded.

>NA|TRBJ1-5|NA|TRBV3-1
TGTGCCAGCAGCCAAGGATTTAGCAATCAGCCCCAGCATTTT
CASSQGFSNQPQHF
>TRBD2|TRBJ2-2|NA|TRBV6-1
TGTGCCAGCAGTCCAGAGCCACGGGGGAGGGTGTTTTTT
CASSPEPRGRVFF
>NA|TRBJ2-7|many|TRBV6-5
TGTGCCAGCAGTTACTCCAGGGGACCCTACGAGCAGTACTTC
CASSYSRGPYEQYF
>NA|TRBJ1-1|few|TRBV29-1
TGCAGCGTGGCCCCCAGGTTGAACACTGAAGCTTTCTTT
CSVAPRLNTEAFF
>TRBD2|TRBJ2-3|NA|TRBV7-2
TGTGCCAGCAGCTTAGTTAGTAGCGGGGGGGCCAGAGATACGCAGTATTTT
CASSLVSSGGARDTQYF
>TRBD1|TRBJ2-1|NA|TRBV9
TGTGCCAGCAGCCCAATGGGACAGGGGGGAACTAGCGGATACAATGAGCAGTTCTTC
CASSPMGQGGTSGYNEQFF
>TRBD1|TRBJ2-1|NA|TRBV9
TGTGCCAGCAGCGTAGCTTGGACAGGGCACAATGAGCAGTTCTTC
CASSVAWTGHNEQFF
>NA|TRBJ2-1|NA|TRBV5-1
TGCGCCAGCAGCTTGGAGGGCACATCCAATTACAATGAGCAGTTCTTC
CASSLEGTSNYNEQFF
>TRBD1|TRBJ1-2|NA|TRBV5-1
TGCGCCAGCAGCTTTTCCGGACAGGGCAAGAATGGCTACACCTTC
CASSFSGQGKNGYTF
>NA|TRBJ1-2|NA|TRBV6-5
TGTGCCAGCAGTTACTACTGGCCCCCAGGCTACACCTTC
CASSYYWPPGYTF
>NA|TRBJ1-2|few|TRBV4-1
TGCGCCAGCAGTGGACGAAGGGGCGAGGGTAACTATGGCTACACCTTC
CASSGRRGEGNYGYTF
>NA|TRBJ2-3|few|TRBV30
TGTGCCTGGAGTGCCCTAGATACGCAGTATTTT
CAWSALDTQYF
>TRBD2|TRBJ2-1|few|TRBV4-2
TGTGCCAGCAGCCAAACTAGCGGGAGCAGCTCCTACAATGAGCAGTTCTTC
CASSQTSGSSSYNEQFF
>TRBD1|TRBJ2-7|NA|TRBV2
TGTGCCAGCACCGACGGCGGGACAGGGTCGTTCGAGCAGTACTTC
CASTDGGTGSFEQYF
>NA|TRBJ1-2|NA|TRBV19
TGTGCCAGTACCGTGGGTACAGGATACGTCTACACCTTC
CASTVGTGYVYTF
>NA|TRBJ1-1|NA|TRBV29-1
TGCAGCGTTGGGGGTCAGAGGAACACTGAAGCTTTCTTT
CSVGGQRNTEAFF
>NA|TRBJ1-2|few|TRBV7-9
TGTGCCAGCAGCTCCAGCGACTATGGCTACACCTTC
CASSSSDYGYTF
>NA|TRBJ1-1|NA|TRBV18
TGTGCCAGCTCACTGGCGCGGGCTCCCACTGAAGCTTTCTTT
CASSLARAPTEAFF
>NA|TRBJ2-7|many|TRBV4-1
TGCGCCAGCAGCCAAGATCTTCTTTCCACCTACGAGCAGTACTTC
CASSQDLLSTYEQYF
>NA|TRBJ2-5|NA|TRBV7-9
TGTGCCAGCAGCGGGGGCTCAGGGTTAGAGACCCAGTACTTC
CASSGGSGLETQYF
>TRBD1|TRBJ1-1|NA|TRBV7-9
TGTGCCAGCAGCTTGACAGGGGTACAGGCTGAAGCTTTCTTT
CASSLTGVQAEAFF
>NA|TRBJ2-5|NA|TRBV5-1
TGCGCCAGCAGCTTGTTAGGGGAGCAAGAGACCCAGTACTTC
CASSLLGEQETQYF
>TRBD1|TRBJ2-1|once|TRBV24-1
TGTGCCACCAGTGATTCGAGGGACAGGGCTTACAATGAGCAGTTCTTC
CATSDSRDRAYNEQFF
>NA|TRBJ1-4|NA|TRBV5-1
TGCGCCAGCAGCTGGGGCCCACAGAATGAAAAACTGTTTTTT
CASSWGPQNEKLFF
>NA|TRBJ1-2|few|TRBV2
TGTGCCAGCAGTGAAACAGTAGACTATGGCTACACCTTC
CASSETVDYGYTF
>TRBD1|TRBJ1-2|many|TRBV12-3/TRBV12-4
TGTGCCAGCAGTGTCCAGGGGGCGCGGGGCTACACCTTC
CASSVQGARGYTF
>NA|TRBJ1-4|few|TRBV27
TGTGCCAGCAGGAAAGGGGCTAATGAAAAACTGTTTTTT
CASRKGANEKLFF
>NA|TRBJ2-1|NA|TRBV7-9
TGTGCCAGCAGCTCTACGGGCCCAACTTTTGACAATGAGCAGTTCTTC
CASSSTGPTFDNEQFF
>NA|TRBJ2-7|few|TRBV7-2
TGTGCCAGCGGAACGCGGGTGTCCGAGCAGTACTTC
CASGTRVSEQYF
>NA|TRBJ2-1|NA|TRBV10-3
TGTGCCATCAGTGAGGCGGGGGCCTCCGCGTCCAATGAGCAGTTCTTC
CAISEAGASASNEQFF
>NA|TRBJ2-3|few|TRBV12-3/TRBV12-4
TGTGCCAGCACCCCAGAGAGGGGACCAGATACGCAGTATTTT
CASTPERGPDTQYF
>NA|TRBJ2-5|NA|TRBV18
TGTGCCAGCTCACCACCGGAGAGCCAAGAGACCCAGTACTTC
CASSPPESQETQYF
>TRBD1|TRBJ1-2|NA|TRBV2
TGTGCCAGCGGAAGACAGGGCCATGGCTACACCTTC
CASGRQGHGYTF
>NA|TRBJ2-1|NA|TRBV7-9
TGTGCCAGCAGCTTAGCGGACAGATTGAGGAATGAGCAGTTCTTC
CASSLADRLRNEQFF
>NA|TRBJ1-6|NA|TRBV12-3/TRBV12-4
TGTGCCAGCACCCCGTATCGAACCTATAATTCACCCCTCCACTTT
CASTPYRTYNSPLHF
>NA|TRBJ2-1|many|TRBV12-3/TRBV12-4
TGTGCCAGCAGTTTAGAGGGCCGGGACAATGAGCAGTTCTTC
CASSLEGRDNEQFF
>TRBD2|TRBJ2-3|NA|TRBV20-1
TGCAGTGCTAGAGGGGTAGTAGCGGGAACAGATACGCAGTATTTT
CSARGVVAGTDTQYF
>TRBD2|TRBJ2-5|NA|TRBV4-1
TGCGCCAGCAGCCAAGAGCTAGCGGGAGTACGGGAGACCCAGTACTTC
CASSQELAGVRETQYF
>TRBD2|TRBJ2-1|few|TRBV12-3/TRBV12-4
TGTGCCAGCAGTTTACGGGGCGGGGGGGCTGGCAATGAGCAGTTCTTC
CASSLRGGGAGNEQFF
>NA|TRBJ2-7|few|TRBV5-6
TGTGCCAGCGATAGGGGTGTCCCCTACGAGCAGTACTTC
CASDRGVPYEQYF
>NA|TRBJ2-2|few|TRBV5-1
TGCGCCAGCAGCTTGGTGGGTAGCCGTAACACCGGGGAGCTGTTTTTT
CASSLVGSRNTGELFF
>TRBD1|TRBJ2-7|few|TRBV6-2/TRBV6-3
TGTGCCAGCAGTCTCCAAGGACAGGGGAGGTACGAGCAGTACTTC
CASSLQGQGRYEQYF